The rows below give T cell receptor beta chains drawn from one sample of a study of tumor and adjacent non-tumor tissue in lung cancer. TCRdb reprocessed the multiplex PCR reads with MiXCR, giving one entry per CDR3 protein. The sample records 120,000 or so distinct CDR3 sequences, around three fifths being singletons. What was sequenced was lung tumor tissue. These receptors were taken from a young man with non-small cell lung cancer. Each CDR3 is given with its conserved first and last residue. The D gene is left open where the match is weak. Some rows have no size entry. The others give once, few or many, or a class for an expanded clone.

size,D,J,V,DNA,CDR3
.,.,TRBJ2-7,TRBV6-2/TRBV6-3,TGTGACAGCAGTCCCCCCGGGTATGGCGGCGAGCAGTACTTC,CDSSPPGYGGEQYF
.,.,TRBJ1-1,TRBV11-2,TGTGCCAGCACCCACTGGAGGACAATATTGACTAACACTGAGGCTTTCTTT,CASTHWRTILTNTEAFF
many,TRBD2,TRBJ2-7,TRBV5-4,TGTGCCAGCAGCCCTGGACTAGCGGGAGTAGACGAGCAGTACTTC,CASSPGLAGVDEQYF
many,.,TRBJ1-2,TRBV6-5,TGTGCCAGCAGTTACTCGAGGCGGGGAGGAAGCTACACCTTC,CASSYSRRGGSYTF
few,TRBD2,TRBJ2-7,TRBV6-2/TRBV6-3,TGTGCCAGCAGTTACTTCGGGCTAGCGGGAGGCCCTTCTCTCTACGAGCAGTACTTC,CASSYFGLAGGPSLYEQYF
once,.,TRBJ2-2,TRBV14,TGTGCCAGCAGCCGTCGGGTCGACATCGGGGAGCTGTTTTTT,CASSRRVDIGELFF
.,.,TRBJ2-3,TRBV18,TGTGCCAGTTCACCAAGACAGGCCACAGATACGCAGTATTTT,CASSPRQATDTQYF
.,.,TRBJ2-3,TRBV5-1,TGCGCCAGCAGCTTGGGGGTCGGCCAAGATACGCAGTATTTT,CASSLGVGQDTQYF
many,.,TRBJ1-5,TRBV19,TGTGCCAGTAGTATGGTTTGGACACAAAATCAGCCCCAGCATTTT,CASSMVWTQNQPQHF
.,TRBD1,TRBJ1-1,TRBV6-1,TGTGACAGCAGAGCCTTGACAGGGGCCACTGAAGCTTTCTTT,CDSRALTGATEAFF
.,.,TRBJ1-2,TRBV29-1,TGCAGCGTGTGGGGGACGGCCGTGGATGGCTACACCTTC,CSVWGTAVDGYTF
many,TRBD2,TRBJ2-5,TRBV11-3,TGTGCCAGCAGCGTCTCTCGACTAGCGGGACAAGAGACCCAGTACTTC,CASSVSRLAGQETQYF
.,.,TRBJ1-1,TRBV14,TGTGCCAGCAGCCAAGAAACACCTTTGAACACTGAAGCTTTCTTT,CASSQETPLNTEAFF
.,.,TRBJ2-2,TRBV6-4,TGTGCCAGCAGTGAGACGGCTGCGATCATCGGGGAGCTGTTTTTT,CASSETAAIIGELFF
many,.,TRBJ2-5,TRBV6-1,TGTGCCAGCAGTGCGATCGGCGAGACCCAGTACTTC,CASSAIGETQYF
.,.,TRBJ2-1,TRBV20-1,TGCAATGTTAGAGGGTGGCAGTTCCATGAGCAGTTCTTC,CNVRGWQFHEQFF
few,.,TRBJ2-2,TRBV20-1,TGCAGTATTTGGTGGGGCGACACCGGGGAGCTGTTTTTT,CSIWWGDTGELFF
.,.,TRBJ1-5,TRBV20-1,TGCACTGCTAGAGTTTGGGGGGGGGAAGACGATCAGCCCCAGCATTTT,CTARVWGGEDDQPQHF
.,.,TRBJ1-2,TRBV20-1,TGCACTGCTAGACGGACGGGGGGAAGGGATGGCTACACCTTC,CTARRTGGRDGYTF
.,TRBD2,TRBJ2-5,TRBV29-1,TGCAACGTTGGTCAGGAGCGGGGAAGGGCCCAATACTTC,CNVGQERGRAQYF